One T cell receptor (beta chain) is described in this entry. This CDR3 has 17 amino acids. Trimming shortened V by 4 bases and J by 0 bases, and 19 bases separated the two germline ends. Germline V lookup: CDR1 MGHRA, CDR2 YSYEKL. Under the authors' procedure: Amplification of reference gene primers was used by the study to estimate nucleated cell counts. Generated by immunoSEQ multiplex PCR, the TCRdb table keeps only in-frame clones and is missing some. The DNA gave D and trimming, while V, J and clone size come from that table. In the table there are 70,000 or so clones, more than 90% of which are singletons. The data are from a study of blood T cell repertoires in COVID-19. Study-wide context: The origin of the acute and convalescent COVID-19 samples was the United States, Italy and Spain. In each case, the material was cDNA or gDNA derived from T cells, B-cell-depleted T cells, or PBMCs.

Specimen: peripheral blood. This sequence originates from a man aged 50 to 59 with acute or convalescent COVID-19. V usage is TRBV4-1 and J usage is TRBJ2-7, with D maybe TRBD2 (6 bases). The CDR3 DNA sequence: TGCGCCAGCAGCCCGAGGGGTACCGGGAGTTTCTCCTACGAGCAGTACTTC. Amino acids: CASSPRGTGSFSYEQYF.